This TCR beta chain was identified during a study of T cells in tumors after PD-1 blockade (dated by TCRdb to about 2019). Describing the broader study: Patients were excluded if they had prior checkpoint blockade, use of systemic immunosuppressants, or recent radiotherapy or other anti-cancer therapy within 4 weeks. Ongoing daily vismodegib 150 mg was also given to a subset of patients during anti-PD-1 treatment. Clinical response was assessed using RECIST version 1.1. Treatment consisted of either cemiplimab 350 mg every 2 weeks or pembrolizumab 200 mg every 3 weeks. To compare clonotypes in blood versus tumor, bulk TCR sequencing was run on under eleven peripheral blood samples drawn from four to six patients. An average of around 110,000 TCR templates (range about 24,000-280,000) and roughly 37,000 unique clonotypes was obtained for peripheral blood samples. Using site-matched tumors from BCC or SCC patients sampled before and after anti-PD-1 therapy, the study carried out paired single-cell RNA and TCR sequencing. Overall study results and their limits: About 41% of tumor TCR clonotypes were found in blood, and some novel exhausted tumor clones appeared in pre-treatment blood, suggesting peripheral recruitment. The source of novel T cell clones was not identified, and lymphoid organs or rare unexpanded clones within the tumor or the tumor periphery could be included among the possible sources.

The time point label on this specimen signifies: after anti-PD-1 therapy. For bulk TCRbeta sequencing, genomic DNA was extracted from tumor biopsies or peripheral blood, and input amounts ranged from roughly 550 ng to 6,004 ng. Every patient was a poor candidate for surgical resection and had histologically proven advanced or metastatic basal or squamous cell carcinoma. Of the ten or so patients in the basal cell carcinoma cohort, 7 or 8 underwent bulk tumor TCR sequencing. Deep TCRbeta sequencing was performed with the immunoSEQ platform. From the authors' description of their analysis: For further analysis, only productive rearrangements were exported from the immunoSEQ Analyzer. Bulk TCRbeta clonotypes were assigned T cell phenotypes by matching to single-cell RNA+TCR-seq clones sharing the same TCRbeta sequence. Clone enrichment in tumor was calculated as tumor frequency divided by PBMC frequency from bulk TCR sequencing. TCRs were sorted with GLIPH into specificity groups, meaning clusters of distinct TCRs that share CDR3 motifs and likely recognize common antigens. TCRdb's version of the immuneACCESS table is confined to in-frame rearrangements and falls short of the full clone set. An unresolved V gene accounts for under half of the shortfall where checked; the remainder is of unknown origin. The DNA gave D and trimming, while V, J and clone size come from that table. This sample lists more than 14,000 clones; over 75% were detected once. Together, the top ten hold under 25% of the sample.

The CDR3 contains 13 residues, cysteine and phenylalanine counted. Kept here is only the CDR3 DNA, which spans 39 bases and is read in frame from base 1. V lost 6 bases and J lost 1 base; the stretch between them is 8 bases long. Concerning this clone itself: Its binding antigen is unknown. No clone much larger than this one lies a single base away; base qualities are absent.

This sequence originates from a human donor with basal cell carcinoma. This sample comprised PBMCs, obtained after anti-PD-1 treatment. In this chain, TRBV12-3 or TRBV12-4 is recombined with TRBJ2-3; the D gene assignment is ambiguous. The nucleotide sequence reads TGTGCCAGCAGCGTCTTCGGCACAGATACGCAGTATTTT. It translates to CASSVFGTDTQYF.